One and the same sample provided the 16 T cell receptor beta chains below, sequenced in a study of T cell changes during pregnancy in multiple sclerosis. Some clones are missing from TCRdb's copy, which holds only in-frame ones; the method was immunoSEQ multiplex PCR. The sample includes tens of thousands of clones, around 92% of them seen just once. The sequencing used peripheral blood, collected in the third trimester of pregnancy. The receptors originated from a female donor in good health, enrolled as a control in a pregnancy study.

The chain uses TRBV7-2 and TRBJ2-1; TRBD2 matches at 9 bases. Per germline, CDR1 SGHTA and CDR2 FQGNSA. V gave up 6 bases and J gave up 10 bases; unmatched junction bases: 16. The CDR3 length is 16 residues. CDR3 DNA sequence: TGTGCCAGCAGTTTCGGGGGGCTAGCGGGAACTAGGGAGCAGTTCTTC. Protein sequence: CASSFGGLAGTREQFF.

This clone was picked up a small number of times. The chain links TRBV7-2 to TRBJ2-2, with TRBD2 matching 8 bases. The CDR3 spans 18 residues. J was trimmed by 4 bases and V by 1 base; bases with no gene match: 11. Germline-derived CDR1 and CDR2 are SGHTA and FQGNSA. In DNA form, the CDR3 reads TGTGCCAGCAGCTTAGTTGAAGGCGGGAGGCCTGGCACCGGGGAGCTGTTTTTT. This sequence encodes CASSLVEGGRPGTGELFF.

This clone was detected once. This sequence joins TRBV7-2 and TRBJ1-1; no clear D gene. CDR3 length equals 15 residues. CDR1 is SGHTA and CDR2 is FQGNSA in the germline V gene. Trimming removed 5 bases from V and 4 bases from J, with 17 bases in between. In DNA form, the CDR3 reads TGTGCCAGCAGCCCTAGCCCCCGGGAGTTCACTGAAGCTTTCTTT. It specifies CASSPSPREFTEAFF.

In its sample, this clone was seen once. The chain links TRBV7-8 to TRBJ2-5, with D possibly matching TRBD1 (6 bases). The CDR3 sequence is 14 residues long. Deletions cut 1 base from V and 5 bases from J, with 11 bases between. Germline CDR1 and CDR2: SGHVS and FQNEAQ. The CDR3 DNA reads TGTGCCAGCAGCTTAGTTGTCCAGGGGGAGACCCAGTACTTC. It codes for CASSLVVQGETQYF.

The chain carries TRBV7-2 and TRBJ2-7; 7 nucleotides align to TRBD2. Unmatched junction bases numbered 11, after V lost 6 bases and J lost 0 bases. There are 16 residues in the CDR3. Germline CDR1 SGHTA, CDR2 FQGNSA. CDR3 sequence (DNA): TGTGCCAGCAGGGAGGGAGGGTTTTCCAGCTCCTACGAGCAGTACTTC. Translating gives CASREGGFSSSYEQYF.

The J gene is TRBJ1-4, the V gene TRBV7-2; 7 bases are a match to TRBD1. J lost 5 bases, V lost 0 bases, and 0 bases had no gene match. The germline gives CDR1 SGHTA, CDR2 FQGNSA. This CDR3 spans 14 amino acids. CDR3 sequence (DNA): TGTGCCAGCAGCTTAGCCAGGGGGAATGAAAAACTGTTTTTT. This codes for CASSLARGNEKLFF.

CDR3 nucleotides: TGTGCCAGCAGCCAAATAGCGGGAGGAGGTCAGACCCAGTACTTC. Translation: CASSQIAGGGQTQYF. This chain joins TRBV6-5 and TRBJ2-5, with TRBD2 matching over 10 bases. CDR3 size: 15 residues. Germline V gene sequence: CDR1 MNHEY, CDR2 SVGAGI. Unmatched junction bases numbered 10, after V lost 6 bases and J lost 6 bases.

V and J are TRBV9 and TRBJ1-4; D is perhaps TRBD1 (5 bases). This CDR3 is 14 amino acids long. Germline values: CDR1 SGDLS, CDR2 YYNGEE. The ends were cut back, 2 bases at V and 4 bases at J, with 9 bases in the middle. CDR3 coding DNA: TGTGCCAGCAGCGTTGACAGTAGTAATGAAAAACTGTTTTTT. Translating gives CASSVDSSNEKLFF. The whole variable domain, filled in from reference TRBV9 and TRBJ1-4, reads DSGVTQTPKHLITATGQRVTLRCSPRSGDLSVYWYQQSLDQGLQFLIQYYNGEERAKGNILERFSAQQFPDLHSELNLSSLELGDSALYFCASSVDSSNEKLFFGSGTQLSVL.

The chain combines TRBV27 with TRBJ2-3; D not resolved. Trimming took 7 bases from V and 1 from J, leaving 27 bases between them. This CDR3 contains 19 residues. Germline V CDR1 and CDR2: MNHEY, SMNVEV (reference sequence). CDR3 bases: TGTGCCAGCACCGACCTTCCCATGACTTCCCTCAAGGGCACAGATACGCAGTATTTT. Its protein is CASTDLPMTSLKGTDTQYF.

This clone was detected only once. This sequence joins TRBV2 and TRBJ2-5, with TRBD2 matching 14 bases. Germline V gene lookup returns CDR1 SNHLY and CDR2 FYNNEI. The CDR3 has 15 residues. V shed 8 bases and J 1 base; nucleotides not matched to a gene: 3. The CDR3 region is CASGGTSGGQETQYF. CDR3 sequence (DNA): TGTGCCAGCGGGGGGACTAGCGGGGGCCAAGAGACCCAGTACTTC.

The rearrangement uses TRBV21-1 and TRBJ1-6. TRBV21-1 is assigned pseudogene status. The CDR3 is made up of 20 amino acids. The CDR3 bases are TGTGCCAGCAGCAAAGCGCTTTGCGGGTGGGAGGTTGCCTATAATTCACCCCTCCACTTT. This sequence encodes CASSKALCGWEVAYNSPLHF.

The rearrangement links TRBV7-3 to TRBJ2-5; D might be TRBD2 (5 bases). CDR3 size: 13 residues. With 5 bases removed from V and 5 bases from J, the gap between germline ends came to 12 bases. Per germline, CDR1 SGHTA and CDR2 FQGTGA. CDR3 nucleotide sequence: TGTGCCAGCAGCCATGAGCCGGGGGAGACCCAGTACTTC. Protein: CASSHEPGETQYF.

The J gene is TRBJ2-4, the V gene TRBV12-5; 10 bases map to TRBD1. In germline, CDR1 is LGHNT, CDR2 FRNRAP. Trimming removed 1 base from V and 1 base from J; junction bases left unmatched: 1. The length of the CDR3 is 16 residues. The CDR3 DNA sequence: TGTGCTAGTGGTTTGGCGGGACAGGGGGCCAAAAACATTCAGTACTTC. The encoded protein is CASGLAGQGAKNIQYF.

The rearrangement links TRBV19 to TRBJ2-3; 10 nucleotides align to TRBD2. Germline trimming cut 10 bases from V and 3 bases from J; bases unmatched to any gene: 1. CDR3 length equals 12 residues. Per germline, CDR1 LNHDA and CDR2 SQIVND (reference sequence). In DNA, the CDR3 is TGTGCCACTAGCGGGAGAACAGATACGCAGTATTTT. Translation: CATSGRTDTQYF.

This chain uses TRBV29-1 with TRBJ2-1; 7 bases fit TRBD2. Trimming took 3 bases from V and 5 from J; bases not matched to a gene: 4. Germline CDR1 is SQVTM and CDR2 is ANQGSEA. The CDR3 has 13 amino acids. The DNA for the CDR3 is TGCAGCGTTGATGCTAGCGGCCACAATGAGCAGTTCTTC. Protein product: CSVDASGHNEQFF.

The DNA of the CDR3 is TGTGCCAGTAGTCGGACAGCCGCCAGAGGAGATACGCAGTATTTT. Translating gives CASSRTAARGDTQYF. The chain carries TRBV2 and TRBJ2-3, with a possible D match to TRBD1 (6 bases). The ends were cut back, 9 bases at V and 5 bases at J, with 21 bases in the middle. CDR3 length: 15 residues. Germline CDR1 is SNHLY and CDR2 is FYNNEI.